This TCR beta chain was recorded in a study of blood T cell repertoires in COVID-19. This clone showed up just once. Some clones are missing from TCRdb's copy, which holds only in-frame ones; the method was immunoSEQ multiplex PCR. In the table there are around 92,000 clones, more than 75% of which are singletons. Looked up from germline, CDR1 is LGHDT and CDR2 is YNNKEL (reference sequence). Unmatched junction bases numbered 4, after V lost 4 bases and J lost 5 bases. The CDR3 consists of 13 residues. Sequenced input: peripheral blood. This TCR was recovered from a human donor in a cohort sampled during active COVID-19. This chain joins TRBV3-1 (or the pseudogene TRBV3-2) and TRBJ2-5; 7 bases map to TRBD1. The CDR3 nucleotides are TGTGCCAGCAGCCGGAGAGGGGGCGAGACCCAGTACTTC. Translation: CASSRRGGETQYF.